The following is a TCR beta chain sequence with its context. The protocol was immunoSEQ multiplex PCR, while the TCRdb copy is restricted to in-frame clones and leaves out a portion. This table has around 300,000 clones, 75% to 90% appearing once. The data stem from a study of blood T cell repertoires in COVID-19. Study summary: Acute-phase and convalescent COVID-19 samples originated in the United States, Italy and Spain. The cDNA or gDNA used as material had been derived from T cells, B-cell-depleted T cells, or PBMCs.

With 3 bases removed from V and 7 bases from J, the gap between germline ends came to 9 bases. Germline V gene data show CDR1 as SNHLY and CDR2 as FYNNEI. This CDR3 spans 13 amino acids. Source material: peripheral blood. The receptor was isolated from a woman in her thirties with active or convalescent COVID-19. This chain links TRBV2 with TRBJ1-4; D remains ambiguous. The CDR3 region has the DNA TGTGCCAGCAGTGACGGTCAGGTTGAAAAACTGTTTTTT. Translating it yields CASSDGQVEKLFF.